This T cell receptor beta chain was obtained from a study of CD8 T cells in Susac syndrome. Sequencing of TCR beta drew on CD8+ and CD4+ T cells from blood. The authors negatively isolated CD8+ and CD4+ T cells and FACS-enriched TEMRA cells. With random hexamers, reverse transcription was performed on about 0.45 to 1 ug of RNA. The immunoSEQ assay covered 54 Vbeta and 13 Jbeta segments for CDR3. Via MiXCR, TCRdb re-called the immunoSEQ multiplex PCR reads, giving one row per CDR3 protein. This sample has approximately 150,000 distinct CDR3 sequences, with approximately 95% found just once. This CDR3 is built from 14 residues. CDR1 DFQATT and CDR2 SNEGSKA come from the germline V gene (reference sequence). Unmatched junction bases numbered 8, after V lost 6 bases and J lost 5 bases.

J is TRBJ1-5 and V is TRBV20-1; 9 nucleotides agree with TRBD1. The source material was CD4+ T cells from PBMCs. This receptor was obtained from a human donor with multiple sclerosis. CDR3 sequence: CSAAGTGRDQPQHF. CDR3 in DNA: TGCAGTGCGGCCGGGACAGGGAGGGATCAGCCCCAGCATTTT.